The 13 T cell receptor beta chains below were found in one sample sequenced in a study of CD8+ T cells in alopecia areata. Reverse transcribed after extraction, RNA yielded cDNA as the sequencing template. Some clones are missing from TCRdb's copy, which holds only in-frame ones; the method was immunoSEQ multiplex PCR. The data contain about 200,000 clones, approximately 52% of them singletons. This material consisted of CD4+ T cells sorted from blood, taken at week 0. The receptors stem from a human donor with alopecia areata.

This clone was seen a few times. The chain carries TRBV4-1 and TRBJ2-1; D is uncertain. Deletions cut 0 bases from V and 9 bases from J, with 6 bases between. Germline assignment: CDR1 MGHRA and CDR2 YSYEKL. The CDR3 has 12 amino acids. CDR3 DNA sequence: TGCGCCAGCAGCCAAGAGGTGGGTGAGCAGTTCTTC. Translation: CASSQEVGEQFF.

The V call is TRBV2, the J call TRBJ2-1; TRBD2 might be the D (6 bases). Germline CDR1 SNHLY, CDR2 FYNNEI. V gave up 5 bases and J gave up 9 bases, with 23 bases separating them. The CDR3 totals 16 residues. The CDR3 DNA sequence: TGTGCCAGCAGTTCCTCCCGTTGGGGGGTGGAGGGTGAGCAGTTCTTC. Translation: CASSSSRWGVEGEQFF.

The chain has TRBV5-1 and TRBJ2-1; 9 bases agree with TRBD2. Germline CDR1 and CDR2: SGHRS and YFSETQ. The V gene end was trimmed by 4 bases and the J gene end by 3 bases; junction bases not matched to a gene: 8. CDR3 size: 16 residues. CDR3: CASSHGTSSYYNEQFF. CDR3 coding DNA: TGCGCCAGCAGCCATGGGACTAGCAGCTACTACAATGAGCAGTTCTTC.

The V and J genes are TRBV6-1 and TRBJ2-6; TRBD2 is a possible D gene (6 bases). This CDR3 contains 15 residues. Trimming took off 7 bases at V and 0 bases at J, with 10 bases between the two ends. The germline CDR1 and CDR2 sequences are MNHNS and SASEGT. The DNA for the CDR3 is TGTGCCAGCACTGAGGGAGGCTCTGGGGCCAACGTCCTGACTTTC. Protein sequence: CASTEGGSGANVLTF.

The rearrangement uses TRBV19 and TRBJ1-1; 9 bases align to TRBD1. This CDR3 contains 15 residues. Germline values: CDR1 LNHDA, CDR2 SQIVND (reference sequence). V trimming: 2 bases; J trimming: 4 bases; junction bases outside the gene matches: 5. The CDR3 reads CASSIWTGDGTEAFF. CDR3 in DNA: TGTGCCAGTAGTATATGGACAGGGGATGGCACTGAAGCTTTCTTT. Full variable domain (remainder filled in from reference TRBV19 and TRBJ1-1): DGGITQSPKYLFRKEGQNVTLSCEQNLNHDAMYWYRQDPGQGLRLIYYSQIVNDFQKGDIAEGYSVSREKKESFPLTVTSAQKNPTAFYLCASSIWTGDGTEAFFGQGTRLTVV.

This rearrangement joins TRBV9 to TRBJ2-3; D uncertain. CDR1 is SGDLS and CDR2 is YYNGEE in the germline V gene. Trimming cost V 0 bases and J 0 bases, with 5 bases left between them. CDR3 length: 14 residues. CDR3 protein: CASSVGPSTDTQYF. The DNA of the CDR3 is TGTGCCAGCAGCGTAGGTCCTAGCACAGATACGCAGTATTTT. Together with reference TRBV9 and TRBJ2-3, the CDR3 gives the full variable domain: DSGVTQTPKHLITATGQRVTLRCSPRSGDLSVYWYQQSLDQGLQFLIQYYNGEERAKGNILERFSAQQFPDLHSELNLSSLELGDSALYFCASSVGPSTDTQYFGPGTRLTVL.

This clone was observed a few times. V usage is TRBV29-1 and J usage is TRBJ2-2; tentative D call: TRBD1 (6 bases). The length of the CDR3 is 14 residues. Between the trimmed V and J ends, which lost 6 bases and 2 bases, there was a span of 13 bases. Germline-derived CDR1 and CDR2 are SQVTM and ANQGSEA. CDR3 loop: CSVPLGQNTGELFF. The CDR3 region has the DNA TGCAGCGTGCCCTTGGGACAAAACACCGGGGAGCTGTTTTTT.

The gene calls are TRBV29-1 and TRBJ2-3, with TRBD2 matching 11 bases. The CDR3 loop spans 15 amino acids. Looked up from germline, CDR1 is SQVTM and CDR2 is ANQGSEA. V shed 6 bases, J shed 5 bases, and the junction held 10 bases outside the gene matches. The CDR3 sequence is CSVPTSGDPRDTQYF. The CDR3 nucleotides read TGCAGCGTGCCGACTAGCGGGGATCCGAGAGATACGCAGTATTTT.

The rearrangement joins TRBV30 to TRBJ2-7, with unresolved D. Trimming removed 3 bases at V and 0 bases at J, with 12 bases between. This CDR3 contains 14 residues. Germline lookup yields CDR1 GTSNPN and CDR2 SVGIG (reference sequence). CDR3 DNA: TGTGCCTGGAGGTTTCCGGGCAGCTCCTACGAGCAGTACTTC. Its translation is CAWRFPGSSYEQYF.

Comment on this clone: Other DNA sequences of this sample code for an identical CDR3. In DNA, the CDR3 is TGCAGCGTTGACGGGACAGGGCCCTACGAGCAGTACTTC. Translated, it gives CSVDGTGPYEQYF. The genes are TRBV29-1 and TRBJ2-7, with TRBD1 matching over 9 bases. This CDR3 is 13 amino acids long. The germline V gene has CDR1 SQVTM and CDR2 ANQGSEA. Losses at the gene ends were 3 bases for V and 2 bases for J; bases not matched to a gene: 2.

This clone was seen a handful of times. The chain carries TRBV29-1 and TRBJ1-1; D not certain. The CDR3 covers 11 residues. V dropped 4 bases and J dropped 10 bases, with 13 bases sitting between them. CDR1 SQVTM and CDR2 ANQGSEA come from the germline V gene. CDR3 nucleotide sequence: TGCAGCGTTGGGTTGGGAGTAGCAGCTTTCTTT. Translation: CSVGLGVAAFF.

The V gene is TRBV19, the J gene TRBJ1-1; D remains ambiguous. The CDR3 is made up of 15 amino acids. The V end was cut by 3 bases, the J end by 0 bases, with 11 bases between. Germline V CDR1 and CDR2: LNHDA, SQIVND (reference sequence). DNA for the CDR3: TGTGCCAGTAGTATCAACCTCCTAATGAACACTGAAGCTTTCTTT. This translates into CASSINLLMNTEAFF. Drawing the rest from reference TRBV19 and TRBJ1-1, the complete variable domain is DGGITQSPKYLFRKEGQNVTLSCEQNLNHDAMYWYRQDPGQGLRLIYYSQIVNDFQKGDIAEGYSVSREKKESFPLTVTSAQKNPTAFYLCASSINLLMNTEAFFGQGTRLTVV.

This chain joins TRBV6-5 and TRBJ1-1; D is perhaps TRBD1 (6 bases). CDR3 length: 14 amino acids. Germline CDR1 MNHEY, CDR2 SVGAGI. The ends were cut back, 4 bases at V and 4 bases at J, with 13 bases in the middle. CDR3 in amino acids: CASSSGSGVTEAFF. CDR3 coding DNA: TGTGCCAGCAGTTCAGGGTCAGGGGTCACTGAAGCTTTCTTT.